This record concerns one T cell receptor beta chain sequence. Its antigen is currently unknown. This sample was included in a study of OX40 agonist ivuxolimab in advanced cancers. Background on the study: Ivuxolimab, an agonist antibody against OX40 (CD134), was given to patients.

Only in-frame clones appear in the TCRdb table, and some are missing; sequencing was by immunoSEQ multiplex PCR. The repertoire holds about 89,000 clones, with more than 70% as singletons. Study-wide results and limits: At 0.1 to 3.0 mg/kg and by week 6, CD4+ and CD8+ T cells in the blood had expanded clonally. Partial responders treated at 0.1-3.0 mg/kg exhibited clonal expansion among the lowest measured.

The germline V gene has CDR1 SQVTM and CDR2 ANQGSEA. Trimming took off 1 base at V and 5 bases at J, with 11 bases between the two ends. This CDR3 is built from 13 residues. The sequence came from an adult with an advanced solid tumor such as melanoma, head and neck, liver or kidney cancer. The gene calls are TRBV29-1 and TRBJ2-5, with TRBD1 as a possible D gene (6 bases). The source material was CD4+ or CD8+ T cells sorted from blood, sampled in a trial of the OX40 agonist ivuxolimab. The CDR3 sequence: CSVEAGAGETQYF. The CDR3 DNA reads as TGCAGCGTTGAAGCAGGGGCAGGGGAGACCCAGTACTTC.